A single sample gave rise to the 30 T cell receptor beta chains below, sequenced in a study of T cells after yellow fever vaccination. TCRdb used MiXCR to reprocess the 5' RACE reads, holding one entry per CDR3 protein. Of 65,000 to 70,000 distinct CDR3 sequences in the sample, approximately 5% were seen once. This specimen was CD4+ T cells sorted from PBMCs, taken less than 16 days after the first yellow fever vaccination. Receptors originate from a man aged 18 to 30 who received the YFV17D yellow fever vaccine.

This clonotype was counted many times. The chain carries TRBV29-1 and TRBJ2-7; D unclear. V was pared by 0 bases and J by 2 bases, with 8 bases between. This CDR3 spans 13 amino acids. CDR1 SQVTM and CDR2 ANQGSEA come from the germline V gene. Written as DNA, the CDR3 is TGCAGCGTTGAAGACGCTCGAACCTACGAGCAGTACTTC. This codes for CSVEDARTYEQYF.

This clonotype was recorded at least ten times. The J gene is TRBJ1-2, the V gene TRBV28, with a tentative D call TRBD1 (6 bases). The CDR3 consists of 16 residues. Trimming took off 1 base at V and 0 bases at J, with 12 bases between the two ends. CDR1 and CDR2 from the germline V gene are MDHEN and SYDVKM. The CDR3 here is CASSLFTHRANYGYTF. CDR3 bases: TGTGCCAGCAGTTTATTCACCCACAGGGCTAACTATGGCTACACCTTC.

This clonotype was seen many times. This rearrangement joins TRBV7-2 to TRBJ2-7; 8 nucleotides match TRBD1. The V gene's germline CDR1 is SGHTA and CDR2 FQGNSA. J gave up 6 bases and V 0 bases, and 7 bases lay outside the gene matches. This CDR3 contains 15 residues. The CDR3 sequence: CASSLAQRTGFEQYF. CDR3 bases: TGTGCCAGCAGCTTAGCGCAGCGGACAGGGTTCGAGCAGTACTTC.

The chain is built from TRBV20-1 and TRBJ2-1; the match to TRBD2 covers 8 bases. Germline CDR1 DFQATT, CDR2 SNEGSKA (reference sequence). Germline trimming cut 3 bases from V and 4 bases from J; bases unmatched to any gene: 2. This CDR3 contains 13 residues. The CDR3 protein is CSASGGGYNEQFF. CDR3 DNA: TGCAGTGCTAGCGGGGGGGGATACAATGAGCAGTTCTTC.

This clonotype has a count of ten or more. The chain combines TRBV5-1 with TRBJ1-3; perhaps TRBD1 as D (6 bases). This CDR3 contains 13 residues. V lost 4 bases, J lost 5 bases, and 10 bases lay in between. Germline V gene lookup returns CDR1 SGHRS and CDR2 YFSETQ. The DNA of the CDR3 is TGCGCCAGCAGCGAGGGGGAGCGAAACACCATATATTTT. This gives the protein CASSEGERNTIYF.

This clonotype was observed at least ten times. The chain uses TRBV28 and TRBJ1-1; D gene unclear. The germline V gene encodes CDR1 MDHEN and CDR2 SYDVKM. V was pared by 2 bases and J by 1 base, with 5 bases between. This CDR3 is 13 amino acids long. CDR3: CASSLQQNTEAFF. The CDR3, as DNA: TGTGCCAGCAGTTTACAGCAGAACACTGAAGCTTTCTTT.

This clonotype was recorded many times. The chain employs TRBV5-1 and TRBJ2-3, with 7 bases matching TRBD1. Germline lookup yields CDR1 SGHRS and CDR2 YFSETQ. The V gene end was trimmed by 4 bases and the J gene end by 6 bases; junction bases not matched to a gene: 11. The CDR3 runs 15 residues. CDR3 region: CASSQGVGSGDTQYF. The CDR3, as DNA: TGCGCCAGCAGCCAGGGGGTAGGGAGCGGCGATACGCAGTATTTT.

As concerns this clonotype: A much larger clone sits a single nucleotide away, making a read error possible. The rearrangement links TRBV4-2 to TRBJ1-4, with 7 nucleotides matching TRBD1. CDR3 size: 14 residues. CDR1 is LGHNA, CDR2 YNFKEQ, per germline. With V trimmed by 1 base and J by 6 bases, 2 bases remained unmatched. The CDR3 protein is CASSQATGYEKLFF. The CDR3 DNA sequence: TGTGCCAGCAGCCAAGCGACAGGGTATGAAAAACTGTTTTTT.

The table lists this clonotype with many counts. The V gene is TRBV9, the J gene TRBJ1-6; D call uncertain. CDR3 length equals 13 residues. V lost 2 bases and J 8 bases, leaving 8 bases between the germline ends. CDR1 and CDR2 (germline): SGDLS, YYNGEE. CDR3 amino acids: CASSVRADSPLHF. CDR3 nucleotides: TGTGCCAGCAGCGTTCGGGCTGATTCACCCCTCCACTTT.

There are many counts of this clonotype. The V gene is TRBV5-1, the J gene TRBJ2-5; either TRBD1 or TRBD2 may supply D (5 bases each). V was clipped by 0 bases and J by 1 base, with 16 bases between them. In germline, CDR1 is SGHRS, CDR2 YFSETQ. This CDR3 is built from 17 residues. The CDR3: CASSLGGSGVAQETQYF. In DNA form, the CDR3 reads TGCGCCAGCAGCTTGGGGGGGTCAGGAGTGGCCCAAGAGACCCAGTACTTC.

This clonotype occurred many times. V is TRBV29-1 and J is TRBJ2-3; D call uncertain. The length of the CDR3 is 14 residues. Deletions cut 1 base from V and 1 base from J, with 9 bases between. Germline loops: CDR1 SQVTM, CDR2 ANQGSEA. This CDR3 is CSVEGSDRTDTQYF. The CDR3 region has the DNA TGCAGCGTTGAAGGGAGCGATCGCACAGATACGCAGTATTTT.

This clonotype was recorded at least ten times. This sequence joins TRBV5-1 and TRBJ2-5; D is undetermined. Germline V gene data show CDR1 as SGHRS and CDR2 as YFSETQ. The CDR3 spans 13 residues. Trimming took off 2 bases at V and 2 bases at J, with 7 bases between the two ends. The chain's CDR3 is CASSFGPQETQYF. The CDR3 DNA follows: TGCGCCAGCAGCTTCGGCCCTCAAGAGACCCAGTACTTC.

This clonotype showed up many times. Here the CDR3 reads CASSTGTRGASESPLHF. The CDR3 DNA is TGTGCCAGCAGTACAGGCACTAGAGGGGCCTCAGAATCACCCCTCCACTTT. The V call is TRBV12-3 or TRBV12-4, the J call TRBJ1-6; tentatively, D is TRBD1 (5 bases). There are 17 residues in the CDR3. The germline V and J ends were trimmed by 5 bases and 10 bases, with 24 bases remaining between them.

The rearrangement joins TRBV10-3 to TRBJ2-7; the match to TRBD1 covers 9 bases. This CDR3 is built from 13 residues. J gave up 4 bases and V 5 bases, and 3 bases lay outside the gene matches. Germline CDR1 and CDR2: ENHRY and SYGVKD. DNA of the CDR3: TGTGCCATCAGTCACGGACAGGGGTACGAGCAGTACGTC. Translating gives CAISHGQGYEQYV.

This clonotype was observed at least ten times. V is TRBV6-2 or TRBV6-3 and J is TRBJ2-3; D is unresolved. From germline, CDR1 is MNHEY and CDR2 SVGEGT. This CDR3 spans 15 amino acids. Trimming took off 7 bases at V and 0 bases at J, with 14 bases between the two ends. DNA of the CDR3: TGTGCCAGCACCCGGGTACCCGTTAGCACAGATACGCAGTATTTT. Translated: CASTRVPVSTDTQYF.

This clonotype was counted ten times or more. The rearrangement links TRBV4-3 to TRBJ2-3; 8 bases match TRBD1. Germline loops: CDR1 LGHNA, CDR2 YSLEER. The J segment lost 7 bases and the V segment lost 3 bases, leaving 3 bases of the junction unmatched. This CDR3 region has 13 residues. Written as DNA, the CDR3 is TGCGCCAGCAGCCAGGGGACAGGCAATACGCAGTATTTT. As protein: CASSQGTGNTQYF.

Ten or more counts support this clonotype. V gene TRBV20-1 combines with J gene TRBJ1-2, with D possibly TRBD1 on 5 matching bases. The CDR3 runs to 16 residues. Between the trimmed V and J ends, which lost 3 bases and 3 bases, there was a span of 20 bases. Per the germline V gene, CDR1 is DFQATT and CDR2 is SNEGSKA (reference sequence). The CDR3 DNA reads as TGCAGTGCTAGGATGACACCCGGGCAGGGCGACTATGGCTACACCTTC. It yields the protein CSARMTPGQGDYGYTF.

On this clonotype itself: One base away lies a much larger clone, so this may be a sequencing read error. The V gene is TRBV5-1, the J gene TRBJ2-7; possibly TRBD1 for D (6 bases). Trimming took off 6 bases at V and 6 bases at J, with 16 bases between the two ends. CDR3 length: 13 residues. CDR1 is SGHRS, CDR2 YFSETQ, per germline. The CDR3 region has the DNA TGCGCCAGCACCTTCCAGGGGATTTCCGAGCAGTACTTC. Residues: CASTFQGISEQYF.

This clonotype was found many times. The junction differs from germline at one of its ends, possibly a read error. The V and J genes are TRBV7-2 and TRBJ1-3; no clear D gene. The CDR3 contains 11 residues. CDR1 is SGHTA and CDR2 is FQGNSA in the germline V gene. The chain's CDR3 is CASSPAGKAHF. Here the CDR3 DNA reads TGTGCCAGCTCCCCCGCGGGGAAGGCCCATTTT.

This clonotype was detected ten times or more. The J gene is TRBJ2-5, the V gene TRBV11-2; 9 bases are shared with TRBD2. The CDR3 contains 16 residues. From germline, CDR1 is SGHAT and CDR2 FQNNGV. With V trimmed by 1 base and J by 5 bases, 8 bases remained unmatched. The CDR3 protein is CASSLVRLAGRETQYF. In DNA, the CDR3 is TGTGCCAGCAGCTTAGTTCGGCTAGCGGGGCGGGAGACCCAGTACTTC.

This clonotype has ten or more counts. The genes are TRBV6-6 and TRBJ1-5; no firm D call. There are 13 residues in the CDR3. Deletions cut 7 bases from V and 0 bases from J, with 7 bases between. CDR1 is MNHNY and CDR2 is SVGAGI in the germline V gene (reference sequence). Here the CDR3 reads CASNPDSNQPQHF. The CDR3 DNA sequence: TGTGCCAGCAACCCGGATAGCAATCAGCCCCAGCATTTT.

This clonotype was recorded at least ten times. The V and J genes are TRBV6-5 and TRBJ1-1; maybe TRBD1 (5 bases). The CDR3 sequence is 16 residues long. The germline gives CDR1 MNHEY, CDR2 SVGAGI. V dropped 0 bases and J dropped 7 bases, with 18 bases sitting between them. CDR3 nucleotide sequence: TGTGCCAGCAGTTACTCGAGAGGGACCGCTACCGGTGAAGCTTTCTTT. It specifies CASSYSRGTATGEAFF.

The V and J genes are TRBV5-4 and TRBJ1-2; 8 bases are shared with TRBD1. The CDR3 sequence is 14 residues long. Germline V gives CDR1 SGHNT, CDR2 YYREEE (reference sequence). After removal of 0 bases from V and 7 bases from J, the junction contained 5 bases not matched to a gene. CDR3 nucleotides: TGTGCCAGCAGCTTGGCTCAGGGGGCGCGTGGCTACACCTTC. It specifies CASSLAQGARGYTF.

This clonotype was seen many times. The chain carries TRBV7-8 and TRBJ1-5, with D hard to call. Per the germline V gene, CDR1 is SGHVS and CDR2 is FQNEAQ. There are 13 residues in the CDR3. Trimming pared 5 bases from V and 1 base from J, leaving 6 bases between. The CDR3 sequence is CASSRGSNQPQHF. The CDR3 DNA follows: TGTGCCAGCAGCCGCGGCAGCAATCAGCCCCAGCATTTT.

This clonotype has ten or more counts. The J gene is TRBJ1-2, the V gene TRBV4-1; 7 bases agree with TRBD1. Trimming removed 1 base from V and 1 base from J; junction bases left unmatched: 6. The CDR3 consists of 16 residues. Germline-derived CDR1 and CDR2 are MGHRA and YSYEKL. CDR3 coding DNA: TGCGCCAGCAGCCAAGCCGGAGGGGGCGTTAACTATGGCTACACCTTC. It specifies CASSQAGGGVNYGYTF.

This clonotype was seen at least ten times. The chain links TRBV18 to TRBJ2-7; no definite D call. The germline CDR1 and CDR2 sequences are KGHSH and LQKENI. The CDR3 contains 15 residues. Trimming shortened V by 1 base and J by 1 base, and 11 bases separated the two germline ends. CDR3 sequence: CASSPQDGLSYEQYF. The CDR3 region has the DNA TGTGCCAGCTCACCACAGGACGGCCTGTCCTACGAGCAGTACTTC.

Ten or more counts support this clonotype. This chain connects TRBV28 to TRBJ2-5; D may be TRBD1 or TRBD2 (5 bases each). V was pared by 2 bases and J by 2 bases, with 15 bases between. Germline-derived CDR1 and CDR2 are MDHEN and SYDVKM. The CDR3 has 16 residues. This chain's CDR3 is CASSLGAGPVQETQYF. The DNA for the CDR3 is TGTGCCAGCAGTTTAGGGGCGGGTCCCGTTCAAGAGACCCAGTACTTC.

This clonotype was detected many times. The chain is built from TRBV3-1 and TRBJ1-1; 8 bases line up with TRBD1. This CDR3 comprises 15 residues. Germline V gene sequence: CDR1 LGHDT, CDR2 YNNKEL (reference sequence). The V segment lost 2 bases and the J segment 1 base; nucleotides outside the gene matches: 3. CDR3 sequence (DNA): TGTGCCAGCAGCCAATGGGACAGGCCGAACACTGAAGCTTTCTTT. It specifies CASSQWDRPNTEAFF.

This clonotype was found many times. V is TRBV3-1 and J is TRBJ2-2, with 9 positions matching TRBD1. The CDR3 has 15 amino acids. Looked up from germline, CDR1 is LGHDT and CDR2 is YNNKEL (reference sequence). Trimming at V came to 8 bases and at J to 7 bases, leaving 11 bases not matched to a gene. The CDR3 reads CASRFTGGANGELFF. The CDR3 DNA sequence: TGTGCCAGCCGCTTCACAGGGGGCGCGAACGGGGAGCTGTTTTTT.

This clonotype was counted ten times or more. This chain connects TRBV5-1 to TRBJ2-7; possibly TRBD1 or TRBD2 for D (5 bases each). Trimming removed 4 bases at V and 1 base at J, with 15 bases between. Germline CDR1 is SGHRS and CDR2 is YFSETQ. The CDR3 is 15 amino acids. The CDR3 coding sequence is TGCGCCAGCAGCGAGAACCCGGGACGATCCTACGAGCAGTACGTC. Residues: CASSENPGRSYEQYV.